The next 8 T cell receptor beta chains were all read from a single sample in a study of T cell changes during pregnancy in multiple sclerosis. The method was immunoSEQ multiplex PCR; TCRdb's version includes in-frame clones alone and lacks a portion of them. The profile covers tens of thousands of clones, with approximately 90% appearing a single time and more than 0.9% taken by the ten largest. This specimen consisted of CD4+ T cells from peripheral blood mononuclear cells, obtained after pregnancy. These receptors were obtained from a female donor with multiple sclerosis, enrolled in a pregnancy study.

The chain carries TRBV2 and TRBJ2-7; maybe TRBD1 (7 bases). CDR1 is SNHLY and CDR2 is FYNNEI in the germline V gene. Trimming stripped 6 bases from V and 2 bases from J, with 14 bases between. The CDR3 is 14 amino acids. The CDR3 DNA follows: TGTGCCAGCAGGCGGGACAGCGTTCCCTACGAGCAGTACTTC. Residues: CASRRDSVPYEQYF. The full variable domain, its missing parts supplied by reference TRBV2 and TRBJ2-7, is EPEVTQTPSHQVTQMGQEVILRCVPISNHLYFYWYRQILGQKVEFLVSFYNNEISEKSEIFDDQFSVERPDGSNFTLKIRSTKLEDSAMYFCASRRDSVPYEQYFGPGTRLTVT.

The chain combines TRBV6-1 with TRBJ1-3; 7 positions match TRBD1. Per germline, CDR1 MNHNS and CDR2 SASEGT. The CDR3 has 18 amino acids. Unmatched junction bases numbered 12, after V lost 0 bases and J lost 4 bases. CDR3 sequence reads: CASSEAMTGSRSGNTIYF. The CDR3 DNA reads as TGTGCCAGCAGTGAAGCAATGACAGGGAGCAGGTCCGGAAACACCATATATTTT.

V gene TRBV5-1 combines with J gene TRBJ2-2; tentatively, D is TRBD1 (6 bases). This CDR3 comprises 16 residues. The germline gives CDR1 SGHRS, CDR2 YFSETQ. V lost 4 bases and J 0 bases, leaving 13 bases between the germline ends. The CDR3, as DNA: TGCGCCAGCAGCCCAAAACAGGGTACGAACACCGGGGAGCTGTTTTTT. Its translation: CASSPKQGTNTGELFF. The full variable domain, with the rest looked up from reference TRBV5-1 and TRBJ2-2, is KAGVTQTPRYLIKTRGQQVTLSCSPISGHRSVSWYQQTPGQGLQFLFEYFSETQRNKGNFPGRFSGRQFSNSRSEMNVSTLELGDSALYLCASSPKQGTNTGELFFGEGSRLTVL.

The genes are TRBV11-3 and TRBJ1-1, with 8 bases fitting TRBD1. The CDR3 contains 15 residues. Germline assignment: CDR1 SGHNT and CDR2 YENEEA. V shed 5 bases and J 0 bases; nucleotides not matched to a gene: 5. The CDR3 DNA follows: TGTGCCAGCAGCCCCGGGACAGGCATGAACACTGAAGCTTTCTTT. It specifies CASSPGTGMNTEAFF.

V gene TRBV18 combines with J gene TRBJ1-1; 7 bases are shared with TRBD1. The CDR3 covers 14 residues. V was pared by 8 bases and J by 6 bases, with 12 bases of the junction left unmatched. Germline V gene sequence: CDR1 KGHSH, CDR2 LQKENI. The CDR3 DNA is TGTGCCAGCCACCGGGGACAGCTCACGCCTGAAGCTTTCTTT. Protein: CASHRGQLTPEAFF.

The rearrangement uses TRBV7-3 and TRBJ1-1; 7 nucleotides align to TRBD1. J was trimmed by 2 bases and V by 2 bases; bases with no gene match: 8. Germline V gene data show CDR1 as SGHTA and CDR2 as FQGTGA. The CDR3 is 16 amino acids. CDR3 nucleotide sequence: TGTGCCAGCAGCTTACCGATAACAGGGGTCAACACTGAAGCTTTCTTT. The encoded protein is CASSLPITGVNTEAFF.

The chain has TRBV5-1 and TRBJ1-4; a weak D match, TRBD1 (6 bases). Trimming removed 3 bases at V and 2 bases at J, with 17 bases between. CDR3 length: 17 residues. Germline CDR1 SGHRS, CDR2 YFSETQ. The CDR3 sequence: CASSYGDQGWTNEKLFF. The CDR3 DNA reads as TGCGCCAGCAGCTATGGAGATCAGGGGTGGACTAATGAAAAACTGTTTTTT.

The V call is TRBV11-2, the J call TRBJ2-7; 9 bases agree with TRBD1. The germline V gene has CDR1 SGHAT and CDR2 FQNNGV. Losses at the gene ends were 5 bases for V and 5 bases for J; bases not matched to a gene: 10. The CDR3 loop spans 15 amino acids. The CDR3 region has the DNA TGTGCCAGCAGCCAGCCAGGGACAGGGAGACACGAGCAGTACTTC. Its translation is CASSQPGTGRHEQYF. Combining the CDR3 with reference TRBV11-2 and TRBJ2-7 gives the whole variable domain EAGVAQSPRYKIIEKRQSVAFWCNPISGHATLYWYQQILGQGPKLLIQFQNNGVVDDSQLPKDRFSAERLKGVDSTLKIQPAKLEDSAVYLCASSQPGTGRHEQYFGPGTRLTVT.